This T cell receptor (beta chain) was sequenced for a study of cytomegalovirus exposure and HLA in healthy donors. Per the germline V gene, CDR1 is SGHRS and CDR2 is YFSETQ. The CDR3 is made up of 15 amino acids. V lost 2 bases and J lost 1, with 11 bases in between. The study's findings and limits: The investigators catalogued 150 to 200 TCR beta chains as cytomegalovirus-associated.

PCR involved 60 Vbeta and 13 Jbeta primers. Generated by immunoSEQ multiplex PCR, the TCRdb table keeps only in-frame clones and is missing some. Among around 140,000 clones, about 84% were seen once, and the ten largest hold 5% to 8%. Regarding this clone: Its specificity is unknown.

The specimen sequenced was PBMCs. The sequence came from a woman aged 40 to 50 in good health and CMV-seropositive. V gene TRBV5-1 combines with J gene TRBJ2-3; TRBD1 is a possible D gene (6 bases). The CDR3 reads CASSLQGPRTDTQYF. The CDR3 region has the DNA TGCGCCAGCAGCTTACAGGGACCTCGCACAGATACGCAGTATTTT. Based on the CDR3 plus reference TRBV5-1 and TRBJ2-3, the full variable domain is KAGVTQTPRYLIKTRGQQVTLSCSPISGHRSVSWYQQTPGQGLQFLFEYFSETQRNKGNFPGRFSGRQFSNSRSEMNVSTLELGDSALYLCASSLQGPRTDTQYFGPGTRLTVL.